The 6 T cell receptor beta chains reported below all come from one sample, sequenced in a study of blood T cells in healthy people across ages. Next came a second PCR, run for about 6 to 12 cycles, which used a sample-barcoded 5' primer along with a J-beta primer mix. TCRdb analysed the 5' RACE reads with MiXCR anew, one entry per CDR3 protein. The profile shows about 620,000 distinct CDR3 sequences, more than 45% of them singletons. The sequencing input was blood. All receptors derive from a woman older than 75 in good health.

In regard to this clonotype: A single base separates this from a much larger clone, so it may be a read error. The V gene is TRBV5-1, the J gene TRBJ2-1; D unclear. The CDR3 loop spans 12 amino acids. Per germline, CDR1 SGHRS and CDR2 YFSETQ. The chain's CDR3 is CASYARYSEQFF. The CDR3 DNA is TGCGCCAGCTACGCGCGCTACAGTGAGCAGTTCTTC.

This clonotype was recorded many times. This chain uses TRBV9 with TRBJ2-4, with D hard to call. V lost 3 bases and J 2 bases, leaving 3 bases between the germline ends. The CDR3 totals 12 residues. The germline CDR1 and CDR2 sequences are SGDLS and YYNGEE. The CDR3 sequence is CASSGSKNIQYF. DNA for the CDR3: TGTGCCAGCAGCGGGTCCAAAAACATTCAGTACTTC.

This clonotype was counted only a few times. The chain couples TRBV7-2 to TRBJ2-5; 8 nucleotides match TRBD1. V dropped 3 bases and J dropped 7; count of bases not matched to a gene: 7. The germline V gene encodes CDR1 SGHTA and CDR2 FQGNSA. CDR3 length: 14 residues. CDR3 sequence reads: CASSLPGTGGTQYF. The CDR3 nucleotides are TGTGCCAGCAGCTTGCCCGGGACAGGTGGGACCCAGTACTTC. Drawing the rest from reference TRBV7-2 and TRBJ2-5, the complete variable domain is GAGVSQSPSNKVTEKGKDVELRCDPISGHTALYWYRQSLGQGLEFLIYFQGNSAPDKSGLPSDRFSAERTGGSVSTLTIQRTQQEDSAVYLCASSLPGTGGTQYFGPGTRLLVL.

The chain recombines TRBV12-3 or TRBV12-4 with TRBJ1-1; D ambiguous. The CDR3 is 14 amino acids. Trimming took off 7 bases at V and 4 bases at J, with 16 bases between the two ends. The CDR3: CASNPTLRSTEAFF. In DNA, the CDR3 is TGTGCCAGCAACCCCACCCTCAGGTCCACTGAAGCTTTCTTT.

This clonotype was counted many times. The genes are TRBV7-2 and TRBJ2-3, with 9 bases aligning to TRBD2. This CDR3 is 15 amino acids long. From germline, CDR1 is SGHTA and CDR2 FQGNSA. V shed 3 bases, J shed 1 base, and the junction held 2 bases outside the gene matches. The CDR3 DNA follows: TGTGCCAGCAGCTTCCCTAGCGGGGGCACAGATACGCAGTATTTT. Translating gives CASSFPSGGTDTQYF.

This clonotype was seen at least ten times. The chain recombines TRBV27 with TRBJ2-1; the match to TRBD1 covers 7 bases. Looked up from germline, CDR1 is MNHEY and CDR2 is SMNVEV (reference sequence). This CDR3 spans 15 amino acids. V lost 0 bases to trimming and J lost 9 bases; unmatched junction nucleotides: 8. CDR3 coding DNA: TGTGCCAGCAGTTTATCGCGGACAGGACGGATTGAGCAGTTCTTC. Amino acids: CASSLSRTGRIEQFF.